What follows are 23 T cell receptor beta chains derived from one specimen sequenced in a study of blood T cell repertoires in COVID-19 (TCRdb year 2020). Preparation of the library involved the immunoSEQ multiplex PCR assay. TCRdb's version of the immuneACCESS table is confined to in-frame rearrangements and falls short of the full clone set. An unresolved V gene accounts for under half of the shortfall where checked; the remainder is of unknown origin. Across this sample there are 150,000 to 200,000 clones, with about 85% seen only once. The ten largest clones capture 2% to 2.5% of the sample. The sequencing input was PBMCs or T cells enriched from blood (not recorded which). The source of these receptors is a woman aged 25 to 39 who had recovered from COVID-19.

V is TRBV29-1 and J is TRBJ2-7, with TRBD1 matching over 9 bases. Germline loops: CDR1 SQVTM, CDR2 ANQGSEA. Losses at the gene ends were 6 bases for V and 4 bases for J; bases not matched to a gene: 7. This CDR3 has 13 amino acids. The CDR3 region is CSVAGQGLYEQYF. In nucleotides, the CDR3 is TGCAGCGTAGCGGGACAGGGCTTATACGAGCAGTACTTC.

DNA for the CDR3: TGTGCCTGGAGTTGGGGAGCGGGGGGGTTCCAAGAGACCCAGTACTTC. It encodes CAWSWGAGGFQETQYF. The chain carries TRBV30 and TRBJ2-5, with 10 bases aligning to TRBD2. This CDR3 is 16 amino acids long. V lost 2 bases to trimming and J lost 1 base; unmatched junction nucleotides: 7. Germline-derived CDR1 and CDR2 are GTSNPN and SVGIG (reference sequence).

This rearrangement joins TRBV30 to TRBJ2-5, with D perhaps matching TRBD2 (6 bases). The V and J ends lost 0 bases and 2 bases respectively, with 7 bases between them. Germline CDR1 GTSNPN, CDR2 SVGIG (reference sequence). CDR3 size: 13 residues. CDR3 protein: CAWSVSGQETQYF. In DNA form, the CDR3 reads TGTGCCTGGAGTGTTAGCGGACAAGAGACCCAGTACTTC.

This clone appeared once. The CDR3, as DNA: TGCGCCAGCAGAGACTCAGGGGGCGGCGAGCAGTACTTC. It yields the protein CASRDSGGGEQYF. The rearrangement joins TRBV5-1 to TRBJ2-7; TRBD1 aligns across 8 bases. CDR3 size: 13 residues. J gave up 6 bases and V 5 bases, and 7 bases lay outside the gene matches. The germline CDR1 and CDR2 sequences are SGHRS and YFSETQ.

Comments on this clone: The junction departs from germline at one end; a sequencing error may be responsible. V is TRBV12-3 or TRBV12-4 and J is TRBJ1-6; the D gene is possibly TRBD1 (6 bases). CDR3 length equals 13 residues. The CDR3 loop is CASSAYLTGRWNF. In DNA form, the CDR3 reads TGTGCCAGCAGTGCTTATTTAACAGGGCGGTGGAACTTT.

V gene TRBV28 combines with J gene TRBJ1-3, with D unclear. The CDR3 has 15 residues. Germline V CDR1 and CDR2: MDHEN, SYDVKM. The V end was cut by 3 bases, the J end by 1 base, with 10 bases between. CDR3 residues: CASSLVRLSGNTIYF. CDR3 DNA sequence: TGTGCCAGCAGTTTGGTTCGGTTGTCTGGAAACACCATATATTTT. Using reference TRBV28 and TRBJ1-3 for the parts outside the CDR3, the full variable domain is DVKVTQSSRYLVKRTGEKVFLECVQDMDHENMFWYRQDPGLGLRLIYFSYDVKMKEKGDIPEGYSVSREKKERFSLILESASTNQTSMYLCASSLVRLSGNTIYFGEGSWLTVV.

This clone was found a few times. The CDR3 reads CASSQGDTGELFF. In DNA form, the CDR3 reads TGTGCCAGCAGCCAGGGGGACACCGGGGAGCTGTTTTTT. The chain recombines TRBV7-6 with TRBJ2-2; TRBD1 matches 7 bases. This CDR3 is 13 amino acids long. CDR1 and CDR2 (germline): SGHVS, FNYEAQ. J lost 3 bases, V lost 5 bases, and 0 bases had no gene match. Based on the CDR3 plus reference TRBV7-6 and TRBJ2-2, the full variable domain is GAGVSQSPRYKVTKRGQDVALRCDPISGHVSLYWYRQALGQGPEFLTYFNYEAQQDKSGLPNDRFSAERPEGSISTLTIQRTEQRDSAMYRCASSQGDTGELFFGEGSRLTVL.

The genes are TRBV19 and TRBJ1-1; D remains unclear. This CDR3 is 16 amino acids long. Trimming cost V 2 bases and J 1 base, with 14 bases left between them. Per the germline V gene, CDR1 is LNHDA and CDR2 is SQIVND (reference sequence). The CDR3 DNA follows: TGTGCCAGTAGTATACCCTCTCACTCGGGGAACACTGAAGCTTTCTTT. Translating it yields CASSIPSHSGNTEAFF.

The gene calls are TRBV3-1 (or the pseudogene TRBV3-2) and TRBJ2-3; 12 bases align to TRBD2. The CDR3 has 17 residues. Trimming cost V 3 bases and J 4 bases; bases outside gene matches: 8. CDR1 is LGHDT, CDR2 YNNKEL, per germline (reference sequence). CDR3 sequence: CASSQPRTSGDADTQYF. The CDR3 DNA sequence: TGTGCCAGCAGCCAGCCGCGGACTAGCGGGGACGCAGATACGCAGTATTTT.

The CDR3, as DNA: TGTGCCAGCAGCTTTTTTAGCGGCAGCACAGATACGCAGTATTTT. Protein sequence: CASSFFSGSTDTQYF. The chain links TRBV11-2 to TRBJ2-3; possible D gene TRBD2, 6 bases. CDR3 size: 15 residues. V was cut by 3 bases and J by 0 bases, with 10 bases left in between. CDR1 and CDR2 from the germline V gene are SGHAT and FQNNGV.

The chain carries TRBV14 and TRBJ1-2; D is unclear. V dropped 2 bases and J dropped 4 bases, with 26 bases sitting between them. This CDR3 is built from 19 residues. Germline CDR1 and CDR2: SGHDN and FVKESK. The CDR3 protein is CASSQLPPGFRSGPYGYTF. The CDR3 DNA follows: TGTGCCAGCAGCCAACTCCCCCCAGGATTCCGTTCTGGTCCCTATGGCTACACCTTC.

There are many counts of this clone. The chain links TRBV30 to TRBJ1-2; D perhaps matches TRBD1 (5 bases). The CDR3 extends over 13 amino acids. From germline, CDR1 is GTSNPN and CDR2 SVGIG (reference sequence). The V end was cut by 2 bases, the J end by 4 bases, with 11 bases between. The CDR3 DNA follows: TGTGCCTGGAGTTTCGGGGGATTCTATGGCTACACCTTC. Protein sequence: CAWSFGGFYGYTF.

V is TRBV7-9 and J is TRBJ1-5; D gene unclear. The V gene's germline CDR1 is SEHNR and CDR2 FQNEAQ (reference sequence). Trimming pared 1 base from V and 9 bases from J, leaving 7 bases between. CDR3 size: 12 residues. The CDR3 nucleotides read TGTGCCAGCAGCTTAGGGAGTCGGCCCCAGCATTTT. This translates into CASSLGSRPQHF.

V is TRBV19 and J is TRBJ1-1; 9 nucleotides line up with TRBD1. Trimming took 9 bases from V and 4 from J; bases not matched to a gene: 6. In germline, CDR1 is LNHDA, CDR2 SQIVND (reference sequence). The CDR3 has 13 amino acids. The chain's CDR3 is CASFSDRGTEAFF. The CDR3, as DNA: TGTGCCAGCTTCTCGGACAGGGGCACTGAAGCTTTCTTT.

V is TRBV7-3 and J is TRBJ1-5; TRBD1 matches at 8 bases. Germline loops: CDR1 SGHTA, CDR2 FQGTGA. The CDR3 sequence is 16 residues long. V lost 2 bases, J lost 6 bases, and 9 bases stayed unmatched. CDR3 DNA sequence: TGTGCCAGCAGCTTATTGGGGCAGGGGGCTGTTCAGCCCCAGCATTTT. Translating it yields CASSLLGQGAVQPQHF.

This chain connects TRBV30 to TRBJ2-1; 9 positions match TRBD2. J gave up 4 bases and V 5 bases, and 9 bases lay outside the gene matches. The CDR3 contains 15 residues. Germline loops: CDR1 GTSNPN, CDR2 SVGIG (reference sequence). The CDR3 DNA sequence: TGTGCCTGGGACGCCGGGACTAGCTTGTACAATGAGCAGTTCTTC. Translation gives CAWDAGTSLYNEQFF. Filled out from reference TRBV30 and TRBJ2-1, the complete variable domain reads SQTIHQWPATLVQPVGSPLSLECTVEGTSNPNLYWYRQAAGRGLQLLFYSVGIGQISSEVPQNLSASRPQDRQFILSSKKLLLSDSGFYLCAWDAGTSLYNEQFFGPGTRLTVL.

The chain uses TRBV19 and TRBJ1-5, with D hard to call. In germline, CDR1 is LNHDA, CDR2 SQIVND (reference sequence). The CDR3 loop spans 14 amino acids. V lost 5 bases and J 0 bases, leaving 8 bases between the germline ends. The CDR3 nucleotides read TGTGCCAGTAGTGAGAGAGATAGCAATCAGCCCCAGCATTTT. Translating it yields CASSERDSNQPQHF.

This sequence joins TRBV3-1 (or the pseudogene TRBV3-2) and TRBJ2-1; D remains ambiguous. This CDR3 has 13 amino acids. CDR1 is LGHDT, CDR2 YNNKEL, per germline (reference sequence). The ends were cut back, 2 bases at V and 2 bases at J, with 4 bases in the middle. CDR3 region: CASSQQTYNEQFF. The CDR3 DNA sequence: TGTGCCAGCAGCCAACAAACCTACAATGAGCAGTTCTTC.

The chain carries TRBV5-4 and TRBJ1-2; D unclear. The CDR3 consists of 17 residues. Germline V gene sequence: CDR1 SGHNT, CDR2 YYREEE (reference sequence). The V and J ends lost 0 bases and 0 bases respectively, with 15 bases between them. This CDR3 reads CASSLAFLAETNYGYTF. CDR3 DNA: TGTGCCAGCAGCTTGGCCTTTTTGGCAGAAACTAACTATGGCTACACCTTC. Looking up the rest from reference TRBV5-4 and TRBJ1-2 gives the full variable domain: ETGVTQSPTHLIKTRGQQVTLRCSSQSGHNTVSWYQQALGQGPQFIFQYYREEENGRGNFPPRFSGLQFPNYSSELNVNALELDDSALYLCASSLAFLAETNYGYTFGSGTRLTVV.

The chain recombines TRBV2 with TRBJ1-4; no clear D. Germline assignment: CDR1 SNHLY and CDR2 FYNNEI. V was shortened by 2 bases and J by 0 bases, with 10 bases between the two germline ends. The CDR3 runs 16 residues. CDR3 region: CASSETSRATNEKLFF. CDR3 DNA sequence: TGTGCCAGCAGTGAAACCTCAAGAGCAACTAATGAAAAACTGTTTTTT.

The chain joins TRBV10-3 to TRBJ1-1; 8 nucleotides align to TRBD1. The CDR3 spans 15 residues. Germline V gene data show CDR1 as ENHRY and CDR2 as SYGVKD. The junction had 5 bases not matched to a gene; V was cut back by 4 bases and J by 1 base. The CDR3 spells CAISGSGGENTEAFF. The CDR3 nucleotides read TGTGCCATCAGTGGTTCAGGGGGCGAGAACACTGAAGCTTTCTTT.

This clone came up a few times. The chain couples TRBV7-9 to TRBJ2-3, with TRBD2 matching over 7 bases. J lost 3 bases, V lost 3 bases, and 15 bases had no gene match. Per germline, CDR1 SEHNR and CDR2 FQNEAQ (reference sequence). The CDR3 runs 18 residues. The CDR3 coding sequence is TGTGCCAGCAGCTTGGGCGCGGCGGGGGAATTCGGTACAGATACGCAGTATTTT. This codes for CASSLGAAGEFGTDTQYF.

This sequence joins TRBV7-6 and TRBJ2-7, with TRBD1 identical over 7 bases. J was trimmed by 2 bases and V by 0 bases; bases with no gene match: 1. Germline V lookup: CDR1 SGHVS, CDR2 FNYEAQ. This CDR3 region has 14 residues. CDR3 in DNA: TGTGCCAGCAGCTTAGCCACAGGGGCCTACGAGCAGTACTTC. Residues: CASSLATGAYEQYF. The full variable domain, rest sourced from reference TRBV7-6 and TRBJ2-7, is GAGVSQSPRYKVTKRGQDVALRCDPISGHVSLYWYRQALGQGPEFLTYFNYEAQQDKSGLPNDRFSAERPEGSISTLTIQRTEQRDSAMYRCASSLATGAYEQYFGPGTRLTVT.